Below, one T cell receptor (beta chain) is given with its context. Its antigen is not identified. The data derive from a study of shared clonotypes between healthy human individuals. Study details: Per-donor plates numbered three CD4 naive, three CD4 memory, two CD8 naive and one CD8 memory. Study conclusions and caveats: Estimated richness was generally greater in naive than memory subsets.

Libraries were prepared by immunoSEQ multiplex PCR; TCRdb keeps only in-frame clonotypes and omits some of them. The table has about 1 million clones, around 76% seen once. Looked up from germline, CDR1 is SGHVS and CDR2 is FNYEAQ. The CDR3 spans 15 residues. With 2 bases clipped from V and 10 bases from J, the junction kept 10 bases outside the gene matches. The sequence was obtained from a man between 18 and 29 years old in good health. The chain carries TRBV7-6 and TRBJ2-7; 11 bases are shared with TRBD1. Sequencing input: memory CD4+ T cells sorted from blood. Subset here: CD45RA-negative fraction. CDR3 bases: TGTGCCAGCAGCTTAACTCTAGGACAGGGGGCTGATCAGTACTTC. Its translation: CASSLTLGQGADQYF.